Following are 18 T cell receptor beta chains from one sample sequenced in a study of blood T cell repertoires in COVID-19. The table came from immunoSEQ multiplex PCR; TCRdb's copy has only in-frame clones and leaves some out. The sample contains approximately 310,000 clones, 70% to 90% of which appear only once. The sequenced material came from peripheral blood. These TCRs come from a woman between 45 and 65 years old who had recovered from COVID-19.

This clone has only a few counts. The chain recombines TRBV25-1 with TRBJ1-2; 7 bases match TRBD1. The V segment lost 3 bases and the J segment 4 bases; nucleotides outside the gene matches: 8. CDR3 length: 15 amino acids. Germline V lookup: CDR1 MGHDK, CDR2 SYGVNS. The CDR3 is CASSDVRQGGYGYTF. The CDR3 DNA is TGTGCCAGCAGTGATGTGAGACAGGGCGGCTATGGCTACACCTTC.

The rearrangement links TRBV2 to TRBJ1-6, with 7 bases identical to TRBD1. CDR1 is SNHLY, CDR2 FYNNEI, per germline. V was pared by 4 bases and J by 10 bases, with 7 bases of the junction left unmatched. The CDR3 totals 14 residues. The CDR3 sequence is CASSGQGIESPLHF. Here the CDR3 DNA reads TGTGCCAGCAGTGGACAGGGAATAGAATCACCCCTCCACTTT.

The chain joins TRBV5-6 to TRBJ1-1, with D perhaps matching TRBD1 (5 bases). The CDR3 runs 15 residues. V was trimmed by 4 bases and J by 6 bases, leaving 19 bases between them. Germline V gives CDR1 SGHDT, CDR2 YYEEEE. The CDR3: CASSTDSSWSSEAFF. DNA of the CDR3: TGTGCCAGCAGCACCGACAGCAGCTGGAGCTCTGAAGCTTTCTTT.

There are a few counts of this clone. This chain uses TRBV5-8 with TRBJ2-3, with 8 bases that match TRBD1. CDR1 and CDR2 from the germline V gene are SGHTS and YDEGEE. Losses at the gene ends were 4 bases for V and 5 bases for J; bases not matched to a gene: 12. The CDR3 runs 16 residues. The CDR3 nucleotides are TGTGCCAGCAGCAGTGGTCTAGGACAGGGTTTAGATACGCAGTATTTT. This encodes CASSSGLGQGLDTQYF.

CDR3 sequence (DNA): TGTGCCAGCAGTTGGGGACAGGGAAGGAGGTCTAACTATGGCTACACCTTC. Translating gives CASSWGQGRRSNYGYTF. This chain uses TRBV28 with TRBJ1-2, with 9 nucleotides matching TRBD1. Unmatched junction bases numbered 9, after V lost 4 bases and J lost 0 bases. There are 17 residues in the CDR3. Germline V gene data show CDR1 as MDHEN and CDR2 as SYDVKM.

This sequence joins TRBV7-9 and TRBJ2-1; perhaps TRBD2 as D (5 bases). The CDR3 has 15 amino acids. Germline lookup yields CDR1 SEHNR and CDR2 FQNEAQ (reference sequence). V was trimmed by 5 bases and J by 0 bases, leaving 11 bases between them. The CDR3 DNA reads TGTGCCAGCAGCCTAGGACTTCACTCCTACAATGAGCAGTTCTTC. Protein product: CASSLGLHSYNEQFF. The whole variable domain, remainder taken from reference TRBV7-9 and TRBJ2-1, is DTGVSQNPRHKITKRGQNVTFRCDPISEHNRLYWYRQTLGQGPEFLTYFQNEAQLEKSRLLSDRFSAERPKGSFSTLEIQRTEQGDSAMYLCASSLGLHSYNEQFFGPGTRLTVL.

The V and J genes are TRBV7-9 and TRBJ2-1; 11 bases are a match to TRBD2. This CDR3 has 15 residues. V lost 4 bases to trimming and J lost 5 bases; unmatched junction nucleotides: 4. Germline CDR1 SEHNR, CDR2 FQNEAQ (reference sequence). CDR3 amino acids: CASSWGLAANNEQFF. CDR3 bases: TGTGCCAGCAGCTGGGGACTAGCGGCAAACAATGAGCAGTTCTTC.

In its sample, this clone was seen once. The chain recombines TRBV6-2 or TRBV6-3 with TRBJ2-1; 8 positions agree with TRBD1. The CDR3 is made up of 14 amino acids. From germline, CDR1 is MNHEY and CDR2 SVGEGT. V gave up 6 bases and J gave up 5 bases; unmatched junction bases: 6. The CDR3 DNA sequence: TGTGCCAGCAGCTCCCCGGACAGGGACAATGAGCAGTTCTTC. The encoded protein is CASSSPDRDNEQFF.

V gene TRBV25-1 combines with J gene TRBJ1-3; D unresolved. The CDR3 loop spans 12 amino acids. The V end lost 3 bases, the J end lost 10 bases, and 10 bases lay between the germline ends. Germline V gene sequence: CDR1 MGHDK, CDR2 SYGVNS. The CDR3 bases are TGTGCCAGCAGTGAGGTCGTTGCGACCATATATTTT. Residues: CASSEVVATIYF.

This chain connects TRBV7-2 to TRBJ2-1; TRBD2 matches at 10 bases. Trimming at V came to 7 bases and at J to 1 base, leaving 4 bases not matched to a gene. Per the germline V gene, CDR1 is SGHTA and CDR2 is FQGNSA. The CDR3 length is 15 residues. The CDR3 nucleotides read TGTGCCAGCACCCCTAGCGGGAGTTCCTACAATGAGCAGTTCTTC. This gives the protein CASTPSGSSYNEQFF.

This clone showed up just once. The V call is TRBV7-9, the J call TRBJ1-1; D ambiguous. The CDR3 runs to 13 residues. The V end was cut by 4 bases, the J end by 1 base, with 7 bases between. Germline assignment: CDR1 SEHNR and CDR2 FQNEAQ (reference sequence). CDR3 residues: CASSSGGNTEAFF. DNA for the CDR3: TGTGCCAGCAGCTCAGGTGGGAACACTGAAGCTTTCTTT.

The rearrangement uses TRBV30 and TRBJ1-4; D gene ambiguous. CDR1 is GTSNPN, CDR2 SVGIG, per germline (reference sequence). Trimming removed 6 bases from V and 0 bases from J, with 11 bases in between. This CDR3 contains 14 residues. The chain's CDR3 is CACVNRATNEKLFF. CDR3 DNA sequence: TGTGCCTGTGTCAACAGAGCAACTAATGAAAAACTGTTTTTT.

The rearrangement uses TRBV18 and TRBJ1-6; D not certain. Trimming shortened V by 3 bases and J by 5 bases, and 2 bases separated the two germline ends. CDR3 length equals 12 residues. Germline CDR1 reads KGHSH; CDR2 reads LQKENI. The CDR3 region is CASSPNNSPLHF. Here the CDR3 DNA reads TGTGCCAGCTCACCTAATAATTCACCCCTCCACTTT.

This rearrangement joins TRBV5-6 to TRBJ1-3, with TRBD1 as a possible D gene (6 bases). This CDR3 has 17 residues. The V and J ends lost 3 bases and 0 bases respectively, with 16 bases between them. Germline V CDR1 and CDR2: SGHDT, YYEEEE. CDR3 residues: CASSSLTGRYSGNTIYF. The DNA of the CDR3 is TGTGCCAGCAGCTCGCTAACAGGGAGATACTCTGGAAACACCATATATTTT.

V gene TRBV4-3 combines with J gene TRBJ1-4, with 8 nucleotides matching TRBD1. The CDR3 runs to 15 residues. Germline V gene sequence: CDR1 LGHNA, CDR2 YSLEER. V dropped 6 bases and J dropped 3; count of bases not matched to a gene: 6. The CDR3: CASSPGQAANEKLFF. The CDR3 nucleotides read TGCGCCAGCAGTCCGGGACAGGCAGCTAATGAAAAACTGTTTTTT.

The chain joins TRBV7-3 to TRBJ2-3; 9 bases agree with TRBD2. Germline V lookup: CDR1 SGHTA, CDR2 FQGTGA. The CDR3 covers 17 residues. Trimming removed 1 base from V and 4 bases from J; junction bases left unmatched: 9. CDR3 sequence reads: CASSLNAEREVADTQYF. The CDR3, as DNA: TGTGCCAGCAGCTTAAATGCCGAGCGGGAGGTCGCAGATACGCAGTATTTT.

The CDR3 DNA is TGTGCCAGCAGCCAGGACAGAAGGGCTGGAAACACCATATATTTT. Translating gives CASSQDRRAGNTIYF. The chain employs TRBV6-5 and TRBJ1-3, with D possibly TRBD1 on 6 matching bases. CDR3 size: 15 residues. V was shortened by 6 bases and J by 2 bases, with 14 bases between the two germline ends. Germline assignment: CDR1 MNHEY and CDR2 SVGAGI.

CDR3 in amino acids: CASRGTSGGYNEQFF. Here the CDR3 DNA reads TGTGCCAGCAGGGGGACTAGCGGGGGATACAATGAGCAGTTCTTC. The chain couples TRBV28 to TRBJ2-1; 14 bases are shared with TRBD2. Germline V gene sequence: CDR1 MDHEN, CDR2 SYDVKM. CDR3 length: 15 residues. Trimming at V came to 6 bases and at J to 4 bases, leaving 2 bases not matched to a gene.